Included here is one TCR beta chain sequence, with context. These data are taken from a study of blood T cell repertoires in COVID-19. The wider study: Material from acute and convalescent COVID-19 was sourced from the United States, Italy and Spain. The cDNA or gDNA used as material had been derived from T cells, B-cell-depleted T cells, or PBMCs.

In the original workflow: Scientists estimated how many nucleated cells there were by amplifying reference gene primers. Here immunoSEQ multiplex PCR was the method, and the copy in TCRdb shows in-frame clones only, minus some. V, J and clone size were drawn from that table, and D and trimming were deduced from the DNA. Here the sample spans around 60,000 clones, roughly 90% being singletons. The CDR3 is made up of 18 amino acids. The V end lost 1 base, the J end lost 0 bases, and 16 bases lay between the germline ends. Germline V gene lookup returns CDR1 MNHNS and CDR2 SASEGT. The gene calls are TRBV6-1 and TRBJ1-5; no definite D call. This clonotype originated in a man aged 55 to 70 with active COVID-19. The specimen was peripheral blood. The CDR3 DNA follows: TGTGCCAGCAGTGAAGGATTTGGAGGCATAAATAGCAATCAGCCCCAGCATTTT. This gives the protein CASSEGFGGINSNQPQHF.